Given below is one TCR beta chain in context. Its antigen is currently unknown. It was with 60 Vbeta and 13 Jbeta primers that the PCR ran. TCRdb's table, derived via immunoSEQ multiplex PCR, lists solely in-frame clones and lacks some. The data show about 200,000 clones, with over 70% seen just once and 1% to 1.5% held by the top ten. This entry belongs to a study of cytomegalovirus exposure and HLA in healthy donors. Study details: Earlier work reported 117 million unique TCR beta sequences from 150 million to 200 million T cells.

The CDR3 runs to 12 residues. Trimming shortened V by 8 bases and J by 7 bases, and 16 bases separated the two germline ends. Germline CDR1 reads SGHRS; CDR2 reads YFSETQ. Study results and caveats: TCR beta V segments were, for the most part, productive about 90% or about 30% of the time in an earlier analysis. It was approximately 170 TCR beta chains that were listed as cytomegalovirus-associated.

The chain employs TRBV5-1 and TRBJ2-7; D is perhaps TRBD2 (6 bases). The TCR originated in a man in his thirties or forties in good health and CMV-seronegative. Specimen: PBMCs. Here the CDR3 reads CASSRVAEEQYF. The CDR3 nucleotides read TGCGCCAGTTCCAGGGTAGCGGAAGAGCAGTACTTC.